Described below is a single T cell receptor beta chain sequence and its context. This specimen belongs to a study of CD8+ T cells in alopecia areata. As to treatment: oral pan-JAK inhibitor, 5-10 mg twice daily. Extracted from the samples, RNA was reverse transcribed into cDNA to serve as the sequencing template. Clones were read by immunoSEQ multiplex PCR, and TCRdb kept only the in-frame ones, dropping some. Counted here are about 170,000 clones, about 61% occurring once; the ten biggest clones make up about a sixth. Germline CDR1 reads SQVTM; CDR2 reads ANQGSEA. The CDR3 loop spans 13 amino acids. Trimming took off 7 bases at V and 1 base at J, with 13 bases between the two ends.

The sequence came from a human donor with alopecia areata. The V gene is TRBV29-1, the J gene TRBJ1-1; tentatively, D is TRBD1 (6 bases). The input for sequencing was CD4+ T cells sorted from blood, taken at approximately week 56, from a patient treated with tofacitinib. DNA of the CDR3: TGCAGCGCAAACAGGGCGACGAACACTGAAGCTTTCTTT. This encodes CSANRATNTEAFF. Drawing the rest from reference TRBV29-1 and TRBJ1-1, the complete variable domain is SAVISQKPSRDICQRGTSLTIQCQVDSQVTMMFWYRQQPGQSLTLIATANQGSEATYESGFVIDKFPISRPNLTFSTLTVSNMSPEDSSIYLCSANRATNTEAFFGQGTRLTVV.